This T cell receptor beta chain was captured in a study of T cell responses to AZD1222 COVID-19 vaccine. The CDR3 extends over 15 amino acids. Per the germline V gene, CDR1 is MNHNY and CDR2 is SVGAGI (reference sequence). V was clipped by 0 bases and J by 2 bases, with 10 bases between them. Sequenced by immunoSEQ multiplex PCR; TCRdb stores in-frame clones only, minus some. The sample has approximately 180,000 clones, just over 90% seen once. The sequenced sample was peripheral blood, obtained on day 0 of AZD1222 vaccination. This chain connects TRBV6-6 to TRBJ1-2; D gene uncertain. The sequence came from an adult in good health. Here the CDR3 reads CASSYSELANYGYTF. The CDR3 coding sequence is TGTGCCAGCAGTTACTCCGAGTTAGCCAACTATGGCTACACCTTC.